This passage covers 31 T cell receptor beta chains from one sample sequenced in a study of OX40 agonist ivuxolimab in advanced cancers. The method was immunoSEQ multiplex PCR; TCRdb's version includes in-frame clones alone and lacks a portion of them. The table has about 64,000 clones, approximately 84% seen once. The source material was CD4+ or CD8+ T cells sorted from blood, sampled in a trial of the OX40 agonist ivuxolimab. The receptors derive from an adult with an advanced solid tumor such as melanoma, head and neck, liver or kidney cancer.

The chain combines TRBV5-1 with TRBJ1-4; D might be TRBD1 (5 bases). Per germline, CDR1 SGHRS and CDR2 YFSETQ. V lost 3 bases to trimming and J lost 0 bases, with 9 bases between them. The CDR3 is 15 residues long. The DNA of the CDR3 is TGCGCCAGCAGCTGGGACCGTGCAACTAATGAAAAACTGTTTTTT. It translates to CASSWDRATNEKLFF.

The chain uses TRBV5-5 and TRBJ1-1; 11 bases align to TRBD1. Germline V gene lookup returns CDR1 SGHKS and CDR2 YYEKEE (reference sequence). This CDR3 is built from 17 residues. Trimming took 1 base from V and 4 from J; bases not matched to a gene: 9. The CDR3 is CASSLSGTGGGGTEAFF. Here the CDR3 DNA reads TGTGCCAGCAGCTTGTCCGGGACAGGGGGAGGGGGCACTGAAGCTTTCTTT.

CDR3 coding DNA: TGTGCCAGCAGCAAATTGAGGGGAGACCGAGAAGGGAACACTGAAGCTTTCTTT. It yields the protein CASSKLRGDREGNTEAFF. The chain links TRBV21-1 to TRBJ1-1. TRBV21-1 is a documented pseudogene. This CDR3 is 18 amino acids long.

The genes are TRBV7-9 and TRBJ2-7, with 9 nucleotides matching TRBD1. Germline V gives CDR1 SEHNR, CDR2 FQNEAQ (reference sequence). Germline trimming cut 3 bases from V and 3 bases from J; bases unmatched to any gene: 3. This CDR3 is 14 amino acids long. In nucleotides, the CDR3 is TGTGCCAGCAGCTTCGGGACAGGGTACTACGAGCAGTACTTC. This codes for CASSFGTGYYEQYF.

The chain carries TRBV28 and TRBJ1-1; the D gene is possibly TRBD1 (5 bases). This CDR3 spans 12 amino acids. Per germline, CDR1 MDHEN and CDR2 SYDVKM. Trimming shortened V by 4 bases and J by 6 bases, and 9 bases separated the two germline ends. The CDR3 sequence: CASSWDGSEAFF. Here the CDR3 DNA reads TGTGCCAGCAGTTGGGACGGTTCTGAAGCTTTCTTT.

The CDR3 loop reads CASSTPGQGTYEQYF. The CDR3 DNA sequence: TGTGCCAGCAGTACCCCAGGACAGGGAACCTACGAGCAGTACTTC. The V call is TRBV28, the J call TRBJ2-7, with 8 bases identical to TRBD1. V was clipped by 5 bases and J by 2 bases; unmatched bases: 8. The CDR3 runs 15 residues. Germline assignment: CDR1 MDHEN and CDR2 SYDVKM.

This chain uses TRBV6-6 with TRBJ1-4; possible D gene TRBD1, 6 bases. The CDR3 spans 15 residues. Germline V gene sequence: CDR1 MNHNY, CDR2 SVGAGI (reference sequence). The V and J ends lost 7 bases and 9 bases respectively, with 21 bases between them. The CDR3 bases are TGTGCCAGCACCGGGGGCGTCGGGGGTCCGCAAAAACTGTTTTTT. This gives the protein CASTGGVGGPQKLFF.

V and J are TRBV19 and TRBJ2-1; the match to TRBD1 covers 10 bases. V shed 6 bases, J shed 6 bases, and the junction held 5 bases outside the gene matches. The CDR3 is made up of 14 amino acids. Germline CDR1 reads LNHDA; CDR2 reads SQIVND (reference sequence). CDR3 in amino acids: CASRTGTGVNEQFF. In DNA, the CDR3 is TGTGCCAGTAGGACCGGGACAGGGGTCAATGAGCAGTTCTTC.

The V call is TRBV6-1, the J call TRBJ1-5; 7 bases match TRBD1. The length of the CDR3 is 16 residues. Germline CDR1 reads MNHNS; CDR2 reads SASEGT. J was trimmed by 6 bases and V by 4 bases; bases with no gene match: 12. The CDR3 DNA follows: TGTGCCAGCAGTGCCCTCTCCCAGGGGGTAACTCAGCCCCAGCATTTT. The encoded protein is CASSALSQGVTQPQHF.

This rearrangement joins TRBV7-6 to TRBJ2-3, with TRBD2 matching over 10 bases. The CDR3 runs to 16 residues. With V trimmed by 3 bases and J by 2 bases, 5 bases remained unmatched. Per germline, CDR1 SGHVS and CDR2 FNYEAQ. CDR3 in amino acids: CASSLGLAGATDTQYF. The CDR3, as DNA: TGTGCCAGCAGCTTGGGCCTAGCGGGAGCCACAGATACGCAGTATTTT.

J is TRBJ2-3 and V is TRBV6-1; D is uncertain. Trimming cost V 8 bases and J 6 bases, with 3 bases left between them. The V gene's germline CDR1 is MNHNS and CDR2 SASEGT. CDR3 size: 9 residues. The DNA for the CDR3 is TGTGCCAGCGGGGATACGCAGTATTTT. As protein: CASGDTQYF.

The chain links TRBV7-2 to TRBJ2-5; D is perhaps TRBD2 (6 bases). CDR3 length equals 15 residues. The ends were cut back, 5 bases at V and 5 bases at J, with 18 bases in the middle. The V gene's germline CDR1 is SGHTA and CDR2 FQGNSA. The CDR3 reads CASSPQRAARETQYF. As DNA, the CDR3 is TGTGCCAGCAGCCCTCAGCGGGCGGCTCGGGAGACCCAGTACTTC. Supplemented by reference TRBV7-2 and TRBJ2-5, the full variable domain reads GAGVSQSPSNKVTEKGKDVELRCDPISGHTALYWYRQSLGQGLEFLIYFQGNSAPDKSGLPSDRFSAERTGGSVSTLTIQRTQQEDSAVYLCASSPQRAARETQYFGPGTRLLVL.

The chain's CDR3 is CASSVASYEQYF. The CDR3 DNA reads as TGTGCCAGCAGTGTTGCATCCTACGAGCAGTACTTC. The chain links TRBV2 to TRBJ2-7; D call uncertain. This CDR3 has 12 residues. V dropped 4 bases and J dropped 1 base, with 5 bases sitting between them. Looked up from germline, CDR1 is SNHLY and CDR2 is FYNNEI.

In nucleotides, the CDR3 is TGTGCCAGCAGCCGACAGGGCTCCTTCTACGAGCAGTACTTC. Residues: CASSRQGSFYEQYF. The chain couples TRBV6-1 to TRBJ2-7; TRBD1 agrees at 7 bases. This CDR3 has 14 residues. Germline CDR1 MNHNS, CDR2 SASEGT. V lost 6 bases and J lost 3; bases outside the gene matches: 8.

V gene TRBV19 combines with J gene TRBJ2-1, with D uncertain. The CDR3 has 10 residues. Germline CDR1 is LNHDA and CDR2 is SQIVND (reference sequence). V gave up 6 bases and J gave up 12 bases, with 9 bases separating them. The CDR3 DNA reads TGTGCCAGTAGAGCTTGGGGGCAGTTCTTC. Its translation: CASRAWGQFF.

CDR3 region: CSVESGGKGTEAFF. Here the CDR3 DNA reads TGCAGCGTTGAATCTGGTGGTAAGGGCACTGAAGCTTTCTTT. V usage is TRBV29-1 and J usage is TRBJ1-1, with no clear D. V lost 2 bases to trimming and J lost 4 bases, with 14 bases between them. From germline, CDR1 is SQVTM and CDR2 ANQGSEA. CDR3 length: 14 amino acids.

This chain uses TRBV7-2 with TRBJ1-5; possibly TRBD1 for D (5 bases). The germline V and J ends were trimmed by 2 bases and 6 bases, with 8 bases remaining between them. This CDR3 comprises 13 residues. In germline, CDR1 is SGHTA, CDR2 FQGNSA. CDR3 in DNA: TGTGCCAGCAGCTTAACGAGGGGTCAGCCCCAGCATTTT. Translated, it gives CASSLTRGQPQHF. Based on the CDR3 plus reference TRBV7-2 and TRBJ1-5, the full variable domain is GAGVSQSPSNKVTEKGKDVELRCDPISGHTALYWYRQSLGQGLEFLIYFQGNSAPDKSGLPSDRFSAERTGGSVSTLTIQRTQQEDSAVYLCASSLTRGQPQHFGDGTRLSIL.

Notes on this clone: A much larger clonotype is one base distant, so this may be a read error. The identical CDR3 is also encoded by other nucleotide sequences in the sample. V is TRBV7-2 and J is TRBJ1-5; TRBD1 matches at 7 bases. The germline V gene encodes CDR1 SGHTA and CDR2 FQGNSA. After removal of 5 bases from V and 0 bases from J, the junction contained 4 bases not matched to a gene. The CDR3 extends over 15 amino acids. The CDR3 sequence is CASSVQGYSNQPQHF. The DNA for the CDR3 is TGTGCCAGCAGCGTACAGGGGTATAGCAATCAGCCCCAGCATTTT. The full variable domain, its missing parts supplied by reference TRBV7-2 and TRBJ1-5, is GAGVSQSPSNKVTEKGKDVELRCDPISGHTALYWYRQSLGQGLEFLIYFQGNSAPDKSGLPSDRFSAERTGGSVSTLTIQRTQQEDSAVYLCASSVQGYSNQPQHFGDGTRLSIL.

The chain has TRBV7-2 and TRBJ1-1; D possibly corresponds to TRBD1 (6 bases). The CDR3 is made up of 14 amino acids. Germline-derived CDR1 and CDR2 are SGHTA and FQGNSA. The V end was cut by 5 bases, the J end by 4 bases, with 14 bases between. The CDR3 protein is CASSLGPRGTEAFF. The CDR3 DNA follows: TGTGCCAGCAGCCTGGGACCCAGGGGCACTGAAGCTTTCTTT.

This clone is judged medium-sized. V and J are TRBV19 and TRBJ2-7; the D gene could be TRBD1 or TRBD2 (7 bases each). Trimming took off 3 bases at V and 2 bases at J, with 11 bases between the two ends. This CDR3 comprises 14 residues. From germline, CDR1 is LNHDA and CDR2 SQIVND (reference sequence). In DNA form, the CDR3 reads TGTGCCAGTAGTATTCAGGGGGGGGCCTACGAGCAGTACTTC. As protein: CASSIQGGAYEQYF.

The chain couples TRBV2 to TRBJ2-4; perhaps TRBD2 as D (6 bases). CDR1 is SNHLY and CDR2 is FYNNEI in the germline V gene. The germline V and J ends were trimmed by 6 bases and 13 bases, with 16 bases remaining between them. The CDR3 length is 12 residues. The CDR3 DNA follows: TGTGCCAGCAGACTGAAGACTAGTTTGCAGTACTTC. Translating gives CASRLKTSLQYF.

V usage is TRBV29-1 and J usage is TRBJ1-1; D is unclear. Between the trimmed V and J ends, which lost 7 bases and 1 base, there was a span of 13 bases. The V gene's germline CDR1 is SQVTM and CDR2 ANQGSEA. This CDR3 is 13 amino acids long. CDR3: CSASEGTNTEAFF. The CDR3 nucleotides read TGCAGCGCCTCAGAGGGTACGAACACTGAAGCTTTCTTT.

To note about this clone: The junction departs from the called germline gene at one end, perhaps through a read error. Here the CDR3 reads CASSERTSGAILF. CDR3 DNA sequence: TGCGCCAGCAGTGAACGGACTAGCGGGGCCATCCTATTC. The chain combines TRBV10-2 with TRBJ2-7; 12 bases fit TRBD2. Looked up from germline, CDR1 is WSHSY and CDR2 is SAAADI. The CDR3 sequence is 13 residues long.

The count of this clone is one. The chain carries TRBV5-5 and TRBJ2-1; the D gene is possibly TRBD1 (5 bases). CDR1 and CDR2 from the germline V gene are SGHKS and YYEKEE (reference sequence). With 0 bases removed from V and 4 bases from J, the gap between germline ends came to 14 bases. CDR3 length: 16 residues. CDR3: CASSLVVQAFYNEQFF. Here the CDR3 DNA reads TGTGCCAGCAGCTTGGTCGTACAGGCCTTTTACAATGAGCAGTTCTTC. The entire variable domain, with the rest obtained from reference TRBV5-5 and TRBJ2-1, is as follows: DAGVTQSPTHLIKTRGQQVTLRCSPISGHKSVSWYQQVLGQGPQFIFQYYEKEERGRGNFPDRFSARQFPNYSSELNVNALLLGDSALYLCASSLVVQAFYNEQFFGPGTRLTVL.

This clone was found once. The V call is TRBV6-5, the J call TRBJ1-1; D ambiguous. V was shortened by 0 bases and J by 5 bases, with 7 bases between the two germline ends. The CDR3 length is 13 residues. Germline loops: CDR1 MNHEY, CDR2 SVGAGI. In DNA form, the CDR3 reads TGTGCCAGCAGTTACTCGGGTGAGACTGAAGCTTTCTTT. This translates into CASSYSGETEAFF.

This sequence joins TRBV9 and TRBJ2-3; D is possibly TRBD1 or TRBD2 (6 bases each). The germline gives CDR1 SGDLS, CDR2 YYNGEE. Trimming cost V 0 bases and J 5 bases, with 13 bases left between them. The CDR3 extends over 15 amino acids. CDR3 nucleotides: TGTGCCAGCAGCGTAGCGGGGGCCGAGGGAGATACGCAGTATTTT. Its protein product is CASSVAGAEGDTQYF.

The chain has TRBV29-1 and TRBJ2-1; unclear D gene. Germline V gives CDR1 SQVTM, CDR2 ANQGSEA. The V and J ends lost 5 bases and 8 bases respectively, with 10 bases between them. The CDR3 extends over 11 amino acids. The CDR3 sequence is CSVPSRDEQFF. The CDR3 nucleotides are TGCAGCGTTCCCTCTAGGGATGAGCAGTTCTTC.

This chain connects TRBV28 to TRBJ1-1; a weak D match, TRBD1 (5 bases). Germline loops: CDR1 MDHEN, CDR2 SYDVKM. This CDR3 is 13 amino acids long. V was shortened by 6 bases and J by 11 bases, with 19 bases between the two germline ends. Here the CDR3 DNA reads TGTGCCAGCAGCCAACCCGGGGCGCCCCGGGCTTTCTTT. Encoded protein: CASSQPGAPRAFF. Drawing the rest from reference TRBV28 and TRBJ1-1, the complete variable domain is DVKVTQSSRYLVKRTGEKVFLECVQDMDHENMFWYRQDPGLGLRLIYFSYDVKMKEKGDIPEGYSVSREKKERFSLILESASTNQTSMYLCASSQPGAPRAFFGQGTRLTVV.

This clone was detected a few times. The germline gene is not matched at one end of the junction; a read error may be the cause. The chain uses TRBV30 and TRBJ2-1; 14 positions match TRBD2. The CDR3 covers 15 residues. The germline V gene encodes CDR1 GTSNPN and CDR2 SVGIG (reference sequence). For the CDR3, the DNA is TGTGCCTGGACGAGGTCCCGGACTAGCGGGAGGTCCGTGATCTTC. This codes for CAWTRSRTSGRSVIF.

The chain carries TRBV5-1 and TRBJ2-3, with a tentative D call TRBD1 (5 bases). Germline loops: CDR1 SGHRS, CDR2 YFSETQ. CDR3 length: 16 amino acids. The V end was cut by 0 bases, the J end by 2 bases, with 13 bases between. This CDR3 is CASSLDRLGLTDTQYF. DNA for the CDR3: TGCGCCAGCAGCTTGGACAGGCTGGGGCTCACAGATACGCAGTATTTT.

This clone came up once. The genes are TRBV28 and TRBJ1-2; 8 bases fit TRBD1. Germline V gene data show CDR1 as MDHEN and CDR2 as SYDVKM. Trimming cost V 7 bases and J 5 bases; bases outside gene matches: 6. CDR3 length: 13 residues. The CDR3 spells CASKDREGYGYTF. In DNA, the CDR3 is TGTGCCAGCAAGGACAGGGAAGGATATGGCTACACCTTC.